This T cell receptor beta chain was identified during a study of glioma-infiltrating T cells. Study-level results: Gliomas, especially low-grade, showed above-expected tissue-blood divergence; non-neoplastic patients showed below. Only very few CDR3 sequences appeared in both tissue and blood.

The V end was cut by 5 bases, the J end by 6 bases, with 20 bases between. In germline, CDR1 is DFQATT, CDR2 SNEGSKA (reference sequence). CDR3 length equals 14 residues. Using RNA template, CDR3s of TCR alpha and beta were amplified with iRepertoire arm-PCR. TCRdb analysed the multiplex PCR reads with MiXCR anew, one entry per CDR3 protein. The sample contains approximately 100,000 distinct CDR3 sequences, approximately 28% of which appear only once. A note on this clonotype: Its target is unknown. This may stem from a read error, because a much larger clone lies one nucleotide away.

The sequence derives from a human donor with low-grade glioma or glioblastoma, undergoing nonglioma brain surgery, or in good health (not recorded which). The sample was glioma tissue, nonneoplastic brain tissue, or PBMCs (not recorded which). The V gene is TRBV20-1, the J gene TRBJ2-7, with no clear D. As DNA, the CDR3 is TGCAGTGCTGGCTTACTCCACCAAGGACCCGAGCAGTACTTC. This gives the protein CSAGLLHQGPEQYF.